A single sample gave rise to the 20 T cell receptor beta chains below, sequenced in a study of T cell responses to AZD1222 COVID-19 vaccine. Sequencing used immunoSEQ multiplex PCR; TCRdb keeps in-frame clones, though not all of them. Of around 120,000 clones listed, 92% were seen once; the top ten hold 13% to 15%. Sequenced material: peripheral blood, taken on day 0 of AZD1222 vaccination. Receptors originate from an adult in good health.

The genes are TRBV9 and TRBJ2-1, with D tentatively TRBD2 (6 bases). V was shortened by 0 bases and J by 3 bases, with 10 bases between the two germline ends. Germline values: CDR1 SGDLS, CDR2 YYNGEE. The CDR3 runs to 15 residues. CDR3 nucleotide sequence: TGTGCCAGCAGCGTAGGAATAGCGGTCTACAATGAGCAGTTCTTC. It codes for CASSVGIAVYNEQFF.

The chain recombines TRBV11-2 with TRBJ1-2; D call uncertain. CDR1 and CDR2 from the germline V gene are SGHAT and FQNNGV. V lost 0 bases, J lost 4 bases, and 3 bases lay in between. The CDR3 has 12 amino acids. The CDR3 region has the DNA TGTGCCAGCAGCTTAGATTCCTATGGCTACACCTTC. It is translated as CASSLDSYGYTF.

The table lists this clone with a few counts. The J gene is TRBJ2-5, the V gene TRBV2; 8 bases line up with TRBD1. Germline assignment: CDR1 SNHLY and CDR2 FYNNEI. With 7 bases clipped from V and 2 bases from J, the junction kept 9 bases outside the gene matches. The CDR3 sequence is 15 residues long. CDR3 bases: TGTGCCAGCAAGGGGCAGGGGGCGCGTCAAGAGACCCAGTACTTC. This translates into CASKGQGARQETQYF. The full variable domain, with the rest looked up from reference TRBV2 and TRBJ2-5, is EPEVTQTPSHQVTQMGQEVILRCVPISNHLYFYWYRQILGQKVEFLVSFYNNEISEKSEIFDDQFSVERPDGSNFTLKIRSTKLEDSAMYFCASKGQGARQETQYFGPGTRLLVL.

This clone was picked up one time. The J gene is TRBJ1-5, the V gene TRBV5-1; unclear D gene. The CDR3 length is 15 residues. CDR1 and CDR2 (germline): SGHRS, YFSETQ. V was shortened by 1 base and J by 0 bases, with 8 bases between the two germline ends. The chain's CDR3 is CASSLSDFSNQPQHF. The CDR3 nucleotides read TGCGCCAGCAGCTTGTCAGATTTTAGCAATCAGCCCCAGCATTTT.

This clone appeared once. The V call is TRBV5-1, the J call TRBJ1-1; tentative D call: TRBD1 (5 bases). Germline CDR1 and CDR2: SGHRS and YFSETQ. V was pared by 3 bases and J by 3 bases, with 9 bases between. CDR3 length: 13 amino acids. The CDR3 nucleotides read TGCGCCAGCAGCTCCCGACAGCACACTGAAGCTTTCTTT. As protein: CASSSRQHTEAFF.

CDR3 nucleotide sequence: TGCGCCAGCAGCCATTATCACGGACAGGGTGTAAACACCATATATTTT. Its protein is CASSHYHGQGVNTIYF. The V and J genes are TRBV4-3 and TRBJ1-3; 8 positions match TRBD1. The germline gives CDR1 LGHNA, CDR2 YSLEER. The junction had 10 bases not matched to a gene; V was cut back by 3 bases and J by 6 bases. This CDR3 is built from 16 residues.

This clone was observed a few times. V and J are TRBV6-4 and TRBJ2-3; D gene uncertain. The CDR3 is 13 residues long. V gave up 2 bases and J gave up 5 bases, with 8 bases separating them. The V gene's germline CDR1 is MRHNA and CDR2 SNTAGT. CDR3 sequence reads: CASSDRLEDTQYF. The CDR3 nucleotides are TGTGCCAGCAGTGACAGGTTAGAAGATACGCAGTATTTT.

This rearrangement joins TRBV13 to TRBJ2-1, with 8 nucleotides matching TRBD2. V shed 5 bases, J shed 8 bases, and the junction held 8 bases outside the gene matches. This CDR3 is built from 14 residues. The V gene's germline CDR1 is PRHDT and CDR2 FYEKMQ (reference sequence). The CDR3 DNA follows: TGTGCCAGCAGCACCGGACTAGCAAGGCATGAGCAGTTCTTC. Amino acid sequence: CASSTGLARHEQFF.

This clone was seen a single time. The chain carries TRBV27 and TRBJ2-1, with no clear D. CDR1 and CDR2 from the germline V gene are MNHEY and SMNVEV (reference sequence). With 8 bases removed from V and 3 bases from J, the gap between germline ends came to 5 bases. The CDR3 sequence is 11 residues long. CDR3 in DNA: TGTGCCAGCTCCCTCTACAATGAGCAGTTCTTC. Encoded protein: CASSLYNEQFF.

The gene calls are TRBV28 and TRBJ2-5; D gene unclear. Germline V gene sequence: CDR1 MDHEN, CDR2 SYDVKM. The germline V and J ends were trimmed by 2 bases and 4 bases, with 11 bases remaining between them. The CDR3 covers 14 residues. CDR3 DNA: TGTGCCAGCAGTTTAATCGCGGTGGGAGAGACCCAGTACTTC. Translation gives CASSLIAVGETQYF. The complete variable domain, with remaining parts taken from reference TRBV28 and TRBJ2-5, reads DVKVTQSSRYLVKRTGEKVFLECVQDMDHENMFWYRQDPGLGLRLIYFSYDVKMKEKGDIPEGYSVSREKKERFSLILESASTNQTSMYLCASSLIAVGETQYFGPGTRLLVL.

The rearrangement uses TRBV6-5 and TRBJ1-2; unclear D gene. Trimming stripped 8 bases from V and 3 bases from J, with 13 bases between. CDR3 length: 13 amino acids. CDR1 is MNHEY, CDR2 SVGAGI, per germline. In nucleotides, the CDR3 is TGTGCCAGCGCGGTCCTGAAGCACTATGGCTACACCTTC. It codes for CASAVLKHYGYTF.

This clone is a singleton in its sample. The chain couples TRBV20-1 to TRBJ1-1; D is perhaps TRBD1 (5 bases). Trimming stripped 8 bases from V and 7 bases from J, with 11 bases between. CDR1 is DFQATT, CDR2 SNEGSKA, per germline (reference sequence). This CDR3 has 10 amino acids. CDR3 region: CSPGGGEAFF. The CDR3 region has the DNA TGCAGTCCTGGCGGGGGTGAAGCTTTCTTT.

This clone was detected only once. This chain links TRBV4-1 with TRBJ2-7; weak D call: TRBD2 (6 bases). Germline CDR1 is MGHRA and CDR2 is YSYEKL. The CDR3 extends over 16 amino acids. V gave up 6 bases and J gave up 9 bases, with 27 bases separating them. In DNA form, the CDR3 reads TGCGCCAGCAGTTCTGACCCGGGACTCACCCCAGGATGGCAGTACTTC. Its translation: CASSSDPGLTPGWQYF.

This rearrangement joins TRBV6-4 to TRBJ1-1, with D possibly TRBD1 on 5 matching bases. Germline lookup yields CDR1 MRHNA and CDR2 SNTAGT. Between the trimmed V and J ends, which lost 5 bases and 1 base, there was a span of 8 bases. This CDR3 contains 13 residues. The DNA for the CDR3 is TGTGCCAGCAGTAAGGGGTGGAACACTGAAGCTTTCTTT. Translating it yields CASSKGWNTEAFF.

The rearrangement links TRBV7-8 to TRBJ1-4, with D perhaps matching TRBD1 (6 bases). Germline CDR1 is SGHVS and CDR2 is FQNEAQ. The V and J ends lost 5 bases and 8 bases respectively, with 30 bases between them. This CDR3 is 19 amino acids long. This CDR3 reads CASSGGRGTGVEFWEKLFF. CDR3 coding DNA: TGTGCCAGCAGCGGGGGTAGGGGGACGGGAGTGGAATTTTGGGAAAAACTGTTTTTT.

CDR3 loop: CASSVVPGGTGELFF. CDR3 bases: TGTGCCAGCAGCGTAGTCCCGGGGGGGACCGGGGAGCTGTTTTTT. The chain employs TRBV9 and TRBJ2-2, with 8 bases lining up with TRBD2. The CDR3 length is 15 residues. Unmatched junction bases numbered 3, after V lost 0 bases and J lost 5 bases. The germline V gene has CDR1 SGDLS and CDR2 YYNGEE.

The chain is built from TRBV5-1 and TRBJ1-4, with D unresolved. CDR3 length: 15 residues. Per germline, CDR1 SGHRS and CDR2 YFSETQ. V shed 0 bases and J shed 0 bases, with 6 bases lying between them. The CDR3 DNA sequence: TGCGCCAGCAGCTTGGCCGGAACAACTAATGAAAAACTGTTTTTT. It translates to CASSLAGTTNEKLFF.

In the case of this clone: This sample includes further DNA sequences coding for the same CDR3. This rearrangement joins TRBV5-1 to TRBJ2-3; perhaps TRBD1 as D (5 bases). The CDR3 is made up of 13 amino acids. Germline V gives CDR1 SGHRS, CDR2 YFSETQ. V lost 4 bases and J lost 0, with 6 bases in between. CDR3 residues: CASSPGSTDTQYF. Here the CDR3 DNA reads TGCGCCAGCAGCCCAGGGAGCACAGATACGCAGTATTTT.

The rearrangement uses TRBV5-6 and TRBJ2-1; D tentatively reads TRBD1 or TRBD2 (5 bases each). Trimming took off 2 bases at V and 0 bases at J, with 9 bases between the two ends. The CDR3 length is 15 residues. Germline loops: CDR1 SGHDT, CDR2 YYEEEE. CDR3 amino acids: CASSFRGGSYNEQFF. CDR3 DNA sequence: TGTGCCAGCAGCTTTCGTGGGGGCTCCTACAATGAGCAGTTCTTC. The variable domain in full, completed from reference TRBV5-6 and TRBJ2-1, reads DAGVTQSPTHLIKTRGQQVTLRCSPKSGHDTVSWYQQALGQGPQFIFQYYEEEERQRGNFPDRFSGHQFPNYSSELNVNALLLGDSALYLCASSFRGGSYNEQFFGPGTRLTVL.

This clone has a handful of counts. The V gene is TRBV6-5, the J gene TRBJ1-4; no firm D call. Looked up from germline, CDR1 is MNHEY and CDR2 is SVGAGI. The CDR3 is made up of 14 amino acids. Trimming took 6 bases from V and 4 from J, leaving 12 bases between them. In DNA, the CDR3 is TGTGCCAGCAGAAGGGATTCGGATAATGAAAAACTGTTTTTT. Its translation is CASRRDSDNEKLFF.